This T cell receptor beta chain is from a study of blood T cell repertoires in COVID-19. As for the study in general: COVID-19 samples, acute and convalescent, were from the United States, Italy and Spain. Sources were T cells, B-cell-depleted T cells, or PBMCs; the material itself was cDNA or gDNA.

Seattle patients were enrolled during active infection and followed longitudinally. J was trimmed by 4 bases and V by 3 bases; bases with no gene match: 14. Germline CDR1 and CDR2: KGHDR and SFDVKD. This CDR3 has 18 amino acids. In the authors' workflow: Cell counts per sample came from amplifying reference gene primers. Sequencing was performed with immunoSEQ multiplex PCR; in TCRdb, only in-frame clones are kept and a portion is missing. That table supplies the V and J calls and clone size; D and trimming were determined from the DNA. The sample carries approximately 480,000 clones, approximately 89% recorded once.

The sequence was collected from a man between 18 and 29 years old with COVID-19, enrolled during active disease. The sample consisted of peripheral blood. This chain connects TRBV24-1 to TRBJ2-7; 10 bases agree with TRBD2. The CDR3 loop is CATSDRPRGAGGSYEQYF. DNA of the CDR3: TGTGCCACCAGTGATCGGCCCCGGGGAGCGGGAGGGAGTTACGAGCAGTACTTC.